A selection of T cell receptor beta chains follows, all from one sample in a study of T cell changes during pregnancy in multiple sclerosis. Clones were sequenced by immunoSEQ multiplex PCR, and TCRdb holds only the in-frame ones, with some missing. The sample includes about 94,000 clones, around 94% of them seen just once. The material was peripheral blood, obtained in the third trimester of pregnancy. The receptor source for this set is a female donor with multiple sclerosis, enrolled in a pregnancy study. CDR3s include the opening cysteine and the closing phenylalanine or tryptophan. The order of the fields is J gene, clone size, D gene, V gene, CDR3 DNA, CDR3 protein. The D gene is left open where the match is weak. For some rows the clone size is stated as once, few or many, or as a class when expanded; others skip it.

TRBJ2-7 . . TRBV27 TGTGCCAGCAGCCCCATACTCTACCGCGGCGAGCAGTACTTC CASSPILYRGEQYF
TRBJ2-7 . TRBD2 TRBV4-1 TGCGCCAGCAGCCAATATGGGGGGGGCTACGAGCAGTACTTC CASSQYGGGYEQYF
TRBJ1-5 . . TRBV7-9 TGTGCCAGCAGCTCAGGCGGGCAGCCCCAGCATTTT CASSSGGQPQHF
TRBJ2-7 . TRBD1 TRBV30 TGTGCCTGGAGTGTATTCAGGGGGCGGGAGCAGTACTTC CAWSVFRGREQYF
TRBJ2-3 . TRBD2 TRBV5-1 TGCGCCAGCAGCTCGGGGGGGAGACCAGATACGCAGTATTTT CASSSGGRPDTQYF
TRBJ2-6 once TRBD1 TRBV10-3 TGTGCCATCGGACAGGGGGTCTCTGGGGCCAACGTCCTGACTTTC CAIGQGVSGANVLTF
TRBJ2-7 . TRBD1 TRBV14 TGTGCCAGCAGCCAAGAATTGATTGGACAGGGAGGCTACGAGCAGTACTTC CASSQELIGQGGYEQYF
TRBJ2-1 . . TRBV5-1 TGCGCCAGCAGCCGGGAGAGCTCCTACAATGAGCAGTTCTTC CASSRESSYNEQFF
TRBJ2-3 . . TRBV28 TGTGCCAGCAGTTTACCCCCATCAGATACGCAGTATTTT CASSLPPSDTQYF
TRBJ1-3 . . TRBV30 TGTGCCTGGAGGCGGACAGGAAACACCATATATTTT CAWRRTGNTIYF
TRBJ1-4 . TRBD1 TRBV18 TGTGCCAGCTCACCCCGAGGGACAGTACTTGATGAAAAACTGTTTTTT CASSPRGTVLDEKLFF
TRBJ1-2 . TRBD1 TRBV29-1 TGCAGCGTTGAAACTCGCGGTAGGACAGGGTATGGCTACACCTTC CSVETRGRTGYGYTF
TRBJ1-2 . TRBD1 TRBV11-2 TGTGCCAGCAGCTCCTCCCTGACAGGGGGCTACTATGGCTACACCTTC CASSSSLTGGYYGYTF
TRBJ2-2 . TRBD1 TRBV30 TGTGCCTGGAATACAGGGGGCGCGATGACCGGGGAGCTGTTTTTT CAWNTGGAMTGELFF
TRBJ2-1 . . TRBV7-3 TGTGCCAGCAGCTTAACGCAAGGGGCTTACAATGAGCAGTTCTTC CASSLTQGAYNEQFF
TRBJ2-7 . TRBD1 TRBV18 TGTGCCAGCTCACCTACAGGGGGCGAGCAGTACTTC CASSPTGGEQYF
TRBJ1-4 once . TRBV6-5 TGTGCCAGCAGTTCCACACAGGGACCTGGTGAAAAACTGTTTTTT CASSSTQGPGEKLFF
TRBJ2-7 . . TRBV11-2 TGTGCCAGCAGCTTAGATAGAACAGGGTACGAGCAGTACTTC CASSLDRTGYEQYF
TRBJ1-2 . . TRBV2 TGTGCCAGCTACGCCGGACCCGGGAATGGCTACACCTTC CASYAGPGNGYTF
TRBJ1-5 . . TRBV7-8 TGTGCCAGCAGCTTAGTGGGAGGGTTGGGACAGCCCCAGCATTTT CASSLVGGLGQPQHF
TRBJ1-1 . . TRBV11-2 TGTGCCAGCAGCTTAGAATATCGAGGGGGGGGTACTGAAGCTTTCTTT CASSLEYRGGGTEAFF
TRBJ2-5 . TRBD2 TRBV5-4 TGTGCCAGCAGCCACAGGACTAGCGGGATTTGGGAGACCCAGTACTTC CASSHRTSGIWETQYF
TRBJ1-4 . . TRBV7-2 TGTGCCAGCAGCTTAGATCGCGGGGCAACTAATGAAAAACTGTTTTTT CASSLDRGATNEKLFF
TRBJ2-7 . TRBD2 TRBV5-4 TGTGCCAGCAGCTTGGTGCCCGGGACTAGCAGCTACGAGCAGTACTTC CASSLVPGTSSYEQYF
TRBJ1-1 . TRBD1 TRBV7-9 TGTGCCAGCAGCTCCGGGACAGGGCAGGAAGCTTTCTTT CASSSGTGQEAFF
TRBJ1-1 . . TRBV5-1 TGCGCCAGCAGCCCGTTCAGGCTCGATGTGAACACTGAAGCTTTCTTT CASSPFRLDVNTEAFF
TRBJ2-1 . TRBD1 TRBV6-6 TGTGCCAGCAGGACGGGACAGACCTACAATGAGCAGTTCTTC CASRTGQTYNEQFF
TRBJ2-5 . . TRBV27 TGTGCCAGCAGTTACGGGGAGACCCAGTACTTC CASSYGETQYF
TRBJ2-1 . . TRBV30 TGTGCCTGGGGACAGTACTCCTACAATGAGCAGTTCTTC CAWGQYSYNEQFF
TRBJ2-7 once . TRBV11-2 TGTGCCAGCAGCTTAGAGGCGGGATCCCACGAGCAGTACTTC CASSLEAGSHEQYF
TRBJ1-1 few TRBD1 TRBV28 TGTGCCAGCAGACAGGGGGCGGATGTCACTGAAGCTTTCTTT CASRQGADVTEAFF
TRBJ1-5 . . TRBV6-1 TGTGCCAGCAGTGAATCCCCAGGAATACCGGACATATACTATAGCAATCAGCCCCAGCATTTT CASSESPGIPDIYYSNQPQHF
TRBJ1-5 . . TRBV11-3 TGTGCCAGCAGGAGGAGGGTGGGGCTAAGCAATCAGCCCCAGCATTTT CASRRRVGLSNQPQHF
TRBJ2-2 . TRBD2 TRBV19 TGTGCCAGTAGTACGGCGGGAGGCTCGAACACCGGGGAGCTGTTTTTT CASSTAGGSNTGELFF
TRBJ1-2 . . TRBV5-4 TGTGCCAGCAGCTTCGACAGAAGCTTCTATGGCTACACCTTC CASSFDRSFYGYTF
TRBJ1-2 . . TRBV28 TGTGCCAGCAGTTTTCCACAGGGCCCCTATGGCTACACCTTC CASSFPQGPYGYTF
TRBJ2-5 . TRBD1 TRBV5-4 TGTGCCAGCAGCCCTAGACAGGGGACCCAGGAGACCCAGTACTTC CASSPRQGTQETQYF
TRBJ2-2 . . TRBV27 TGTGCCAGCAGTTTAAGAGTGGTGAACACCGGGGAGCTGTTTTTT CASSLRVVNTGELFF
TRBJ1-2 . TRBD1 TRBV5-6 TGTGCCAGCAGCTGGGGGACAGGGGGTTTAAACTATGGCTACACCTTC CASSWGTGGLNYGYTF
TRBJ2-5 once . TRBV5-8 TGTGCCAGCAGCTTGGACTTACAAGAGACCCAGTACTTC CASSLDLQETQYF
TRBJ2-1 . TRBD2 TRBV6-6 TGTGCCAGCAGCCGGACTAGCGGGAAGACCTACAATGAGCAGTTCTTC CASSRTSGKTYNEQFF
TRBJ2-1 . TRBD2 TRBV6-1 TGTGCCAGCAGTTCTTCTAGCGGGAGGGCCCAGTTCTTC CASSSSSGRAQFF
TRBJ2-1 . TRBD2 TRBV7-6 TGTGCCAGCAGCTACCGGACTAGCGGAGGAGGGAATGAGCAGTTCTTC CASSYRTSGGGNEQFF
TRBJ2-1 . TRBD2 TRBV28 TGTGCCAGCAGTCCCGGGACTAGCGGGAGGGATAATGAGCAGTTCTTC CASSPGTSGRDNEQFF
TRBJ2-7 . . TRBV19 TGTGCCAGTAGCTTGGATAGGGGTTCCTACGAGCAGTACTTC CASSLDRGSYEQYF
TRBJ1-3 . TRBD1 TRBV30 TGTGCCTGGGGAAGACAGGGATCCATATATTTT CAWGRQGSIYF
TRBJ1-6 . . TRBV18 TGTGCCAGCTCACCACCCGTCTCCCATTCACCCCTCCACTTT CASSPPVSHSPLHF
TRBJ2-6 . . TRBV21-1 TGTGCCAGCAGCAAAGTCGGTCCTGAGAGATTCCCCTCTGGGGCCAACGTCCTGACTTTC CASSKVGPERFPSGANVLTF
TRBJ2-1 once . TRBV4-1 TGCGCCAGCAGCCAAGTAGCAGGGGAAATTTTCAATGAGCAGTTCTTC CASSQVAGEIFNEQFF
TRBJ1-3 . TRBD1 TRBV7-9 TGTGCCAGCAAAGGACAGGGGACAGGAAACACCATATATTTT CASKGQGTGNTIYF